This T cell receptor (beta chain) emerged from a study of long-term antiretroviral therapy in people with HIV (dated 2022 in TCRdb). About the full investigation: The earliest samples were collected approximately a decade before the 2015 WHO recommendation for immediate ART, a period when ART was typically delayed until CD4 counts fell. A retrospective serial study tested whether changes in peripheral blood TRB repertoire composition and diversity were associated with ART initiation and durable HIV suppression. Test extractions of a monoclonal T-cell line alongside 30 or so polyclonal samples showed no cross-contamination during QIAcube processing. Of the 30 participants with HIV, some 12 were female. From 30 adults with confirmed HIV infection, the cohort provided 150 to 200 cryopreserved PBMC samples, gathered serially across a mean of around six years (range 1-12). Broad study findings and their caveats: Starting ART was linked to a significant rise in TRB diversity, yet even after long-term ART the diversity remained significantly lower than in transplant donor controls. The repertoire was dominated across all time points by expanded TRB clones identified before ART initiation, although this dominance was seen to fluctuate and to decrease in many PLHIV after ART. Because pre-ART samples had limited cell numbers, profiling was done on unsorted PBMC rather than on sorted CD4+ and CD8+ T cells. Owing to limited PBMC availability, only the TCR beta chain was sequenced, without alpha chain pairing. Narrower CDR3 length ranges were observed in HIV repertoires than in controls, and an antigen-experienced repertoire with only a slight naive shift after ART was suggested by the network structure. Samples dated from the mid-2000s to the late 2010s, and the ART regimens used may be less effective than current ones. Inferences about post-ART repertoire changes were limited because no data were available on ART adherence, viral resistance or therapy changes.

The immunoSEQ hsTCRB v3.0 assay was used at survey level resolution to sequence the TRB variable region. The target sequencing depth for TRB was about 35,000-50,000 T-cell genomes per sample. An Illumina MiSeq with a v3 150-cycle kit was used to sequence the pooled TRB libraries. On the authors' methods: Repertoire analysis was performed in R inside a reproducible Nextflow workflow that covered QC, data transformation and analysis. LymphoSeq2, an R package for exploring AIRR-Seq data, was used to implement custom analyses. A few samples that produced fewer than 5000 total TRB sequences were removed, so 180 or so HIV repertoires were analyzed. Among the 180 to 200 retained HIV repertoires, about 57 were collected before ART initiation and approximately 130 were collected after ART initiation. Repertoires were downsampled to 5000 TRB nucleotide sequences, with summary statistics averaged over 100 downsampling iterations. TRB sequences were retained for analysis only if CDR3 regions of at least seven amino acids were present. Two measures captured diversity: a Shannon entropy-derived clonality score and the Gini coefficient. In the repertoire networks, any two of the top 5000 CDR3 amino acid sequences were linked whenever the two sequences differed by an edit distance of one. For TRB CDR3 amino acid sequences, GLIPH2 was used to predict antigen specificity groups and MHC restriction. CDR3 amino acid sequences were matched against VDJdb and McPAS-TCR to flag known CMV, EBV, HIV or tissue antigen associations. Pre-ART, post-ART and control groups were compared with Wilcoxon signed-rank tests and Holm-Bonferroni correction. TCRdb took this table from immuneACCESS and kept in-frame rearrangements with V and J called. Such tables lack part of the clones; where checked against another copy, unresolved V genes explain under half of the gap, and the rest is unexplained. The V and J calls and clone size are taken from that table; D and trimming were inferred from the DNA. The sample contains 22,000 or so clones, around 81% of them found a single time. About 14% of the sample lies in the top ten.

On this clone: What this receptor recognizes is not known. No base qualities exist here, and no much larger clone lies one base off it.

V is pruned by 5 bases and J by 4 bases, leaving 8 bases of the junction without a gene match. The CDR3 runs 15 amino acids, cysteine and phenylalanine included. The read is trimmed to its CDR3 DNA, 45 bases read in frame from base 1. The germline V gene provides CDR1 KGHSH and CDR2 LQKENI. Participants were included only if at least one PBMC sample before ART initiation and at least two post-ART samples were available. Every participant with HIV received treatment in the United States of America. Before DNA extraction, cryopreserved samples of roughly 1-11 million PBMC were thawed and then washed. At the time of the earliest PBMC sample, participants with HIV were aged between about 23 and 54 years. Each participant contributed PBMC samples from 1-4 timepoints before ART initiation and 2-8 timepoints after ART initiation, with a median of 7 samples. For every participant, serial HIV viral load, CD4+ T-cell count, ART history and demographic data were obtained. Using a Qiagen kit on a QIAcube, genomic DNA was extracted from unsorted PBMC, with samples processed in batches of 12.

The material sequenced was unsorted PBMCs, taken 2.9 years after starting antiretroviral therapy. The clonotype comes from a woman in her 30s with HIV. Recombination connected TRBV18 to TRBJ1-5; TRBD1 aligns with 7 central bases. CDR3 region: CASSTTGTANQPQHF. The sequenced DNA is TGTGCCAGCTCAACCACCGGGACAGCTAATCAGCCCCAGCATTTT.